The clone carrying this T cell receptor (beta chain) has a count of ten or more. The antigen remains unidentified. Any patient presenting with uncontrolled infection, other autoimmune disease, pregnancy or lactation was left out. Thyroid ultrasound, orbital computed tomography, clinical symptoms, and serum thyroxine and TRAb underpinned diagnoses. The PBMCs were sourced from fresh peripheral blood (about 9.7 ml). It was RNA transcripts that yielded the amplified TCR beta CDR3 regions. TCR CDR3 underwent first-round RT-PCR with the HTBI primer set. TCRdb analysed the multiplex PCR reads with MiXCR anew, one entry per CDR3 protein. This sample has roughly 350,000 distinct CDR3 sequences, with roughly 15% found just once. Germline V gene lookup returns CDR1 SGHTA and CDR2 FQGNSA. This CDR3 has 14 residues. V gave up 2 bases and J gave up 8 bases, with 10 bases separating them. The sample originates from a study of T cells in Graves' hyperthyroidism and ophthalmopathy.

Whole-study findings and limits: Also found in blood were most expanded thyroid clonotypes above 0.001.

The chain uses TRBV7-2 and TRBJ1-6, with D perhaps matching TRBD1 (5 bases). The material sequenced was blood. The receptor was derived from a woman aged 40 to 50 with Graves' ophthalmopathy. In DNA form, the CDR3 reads TGTGCCAGCAGCTTACTCCGACAGTATTCACCCCTCCACTTT. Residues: CASSLLRQYSPLHF.